The T cell receptor (beta chain) described here comes from a study of shared clonotypes between healthy human individuals. This CDR3 has 13 amino acids. CDR1 and CDR2 (germline): KGHSY, FQNENV. V was pared by 3 bases and J by 7 bases, with 10 bases between. Assay execution proceeded at the deep level. The data were produced by immunoSEQ multiplex PCR, yet TCRdb's version contains in-frame clones alone and is incomplete. The sample has fewer than 1.8 million clones, approximately 98.5% seen once. Study-wide results and caveats: All-four-donor shared clonotypes had higher generation probabilities than non-shared clonotypes did.

As regards this clone: Its antigen is not known.

This sequence was found in a young man in good health. Sequencing was performed on naive CD4+ T cells sorted from blood. Subset defined: CD45RA+ positively selected. J is TRBJ1-5 and V is TRBV16, with D maybe TRBD1 (6 bases). In DNA form, the CDR3 reads TGTGCCAGCAGCCAGTCAACAGGGCAGCCCCAGCATTTT. Translating gives CASSQSTGQPQHF.